This T cell receptor beta chain was sequenced for a study of T cell responses to AZD1222 COVID-19 vaccine. Study findings and constraints: Seropositive status at baseline applied to only a handful of AZD1222 recipients.

Trimming took off 0 bases at V and 5 bases at J, with 11 bases between the two ends. The CDR3 contains 14 residues. From germline, CDR1 is SGDLS and CDR2 YYNGEE. Libraries were prepared by immunoSEQ multiplex PCR; TCRdb keeps only in-frame clonotypes and omits some of them. The sample contains more than 150,000 clones, around 87% of which appear only once. Note on this clone: The antigen remains unidentified.

Here the sequenced sample was peripheral blood, taken on day 0 of MenACWY control vaccination. The chain is built from TRBV9 and TRBJ1-2; D gene unclear. The receptor was isolated from an adult in good health. The CDR3 spells CASSVGMAAYGYTF. The CDR3 region has the DNA TGTGCCAGCAGCGTAGGTATGGCTGCGTATGGCTACACCTTC. Full variable domain (remainder filled in from reference TRBV9 and TRBJ1-2): DSGVTQTPKHLITATGQRVTLRCSPRSGDLSVYWYQQSLDQGLQFLIQYYNGEERAKGNILERFSAQQFPDLHSELNLSSLELGDSALYFCASSVGMAAYGYTFGSGTRLTVV.